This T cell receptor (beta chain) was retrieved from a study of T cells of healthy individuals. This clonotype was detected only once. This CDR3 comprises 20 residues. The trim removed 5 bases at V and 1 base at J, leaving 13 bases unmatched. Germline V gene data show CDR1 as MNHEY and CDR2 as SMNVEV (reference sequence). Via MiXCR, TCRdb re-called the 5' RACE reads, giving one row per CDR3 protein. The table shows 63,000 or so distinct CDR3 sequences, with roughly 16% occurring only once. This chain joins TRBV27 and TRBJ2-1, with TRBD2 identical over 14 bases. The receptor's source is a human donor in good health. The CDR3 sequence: CASSRRLAGGPLVSYNEQFF. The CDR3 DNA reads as TGTGCCAGCAGTAGGCGACTAGCGGGAGGGCCCCTAGTATCCTACAATGAGCAGTTCTTC.